One sample yielded the 11 T cell receptor beta chains listed below, sequenced in a study of cytomegalovirus exposure and HLA in healthy donors. Primers for the PCR totalled 60 Vbeta and 13 Jbeta. Profiling relied on immunoSEQ multiplex PCR, and the TCRdb table lists in-frame clones only, not all of them. The repertoire consists of roughly 67,000 clones, with about 71% occurring once and the leading ten covering approximately 7.8%. Sequenced input: PBMCs. The receptors originated from a man in his sixties in good health and CMV-seropositive.

Details on this clone: Its ends do not fully match the called genes, so a read error is possible. This chain connects TRBV7-7 to TRBJ2-5, with 7 nucleotides matching TRBD1. The J call may be wrong; the DNA end is better matched by TRBJ2-7. From germline, CDR1 is SSHAT and CDR2 FNYEAQ (reference sequence). The CDR3 extends over 13 amino acids. In nucleotides, the CDR3 is TGTGCTAGCAGCAAAACAGGGGCTGACGAGCAGTACTTC. This sequence encodes CASSKTGADEQYF.

The CDR3 loop reads CASSSGGRVAGELFF. In DNA, the CDR3 is TGTGCCAGCAGTTCTGGCGGGAGGGTTGCCGGGGAGCTGTTTTTT. The V call is TRBV6-6, the J call TRBJ2-2, with 9 bases fitting TRBD2. Germline V gene sequence: CDR1 MNHNY, CDR2 SVGAGI (reference sequence). The CDR3 length is 15 residues. V was clipped by 4 bases and J by 6 bases; unmatched bases: 6.

This clone was found once. Other DNA sequences in this sample translate to the same CDR3. The J gene is TRBJ1-4, the V gene TRBV5-1, with D possibly being TRBD1 (5 bases). The CDR3 totals 14 residues. CDR1 SGHRS and CDR2 YFSETQ come from the germline V gene. The V end was cut by 2 bases, the J end by 8 bases, with 13 bases between. CDR3 sequence reads: CASSLGGVGEKLFF. DNA of the CDR3: TGCGCCAGCAGCTTAGGAGGGGTGGGAGAAAAACTGTTTTTT. The entire variable domain, with the rest obtained from reference TRBV5-1 and TRBJ1-4, is as follows: KAGVTQTPRYLIKTRGQQVTLSCSPISGHRSVSWYQQTPGQGLQFLFEYFSETQRNKGNFPGRFSGRQFSNSRSEMNVSTLELGDSALYLCASSLGGVGEKLFFGSGTQLSVL.

V gene TRBV10-3 combines with J gene TRBJ2-7, with no clear D. This CDR3 comprises 11 residues. Between the trimmed V and J ends, which lost 6 bases and 3 bases, there was a span of 6 bases. Per the germline V gene, CDR1 is ENHRY and CDR2 is SYGVKD. This CDR3 reads CAISQNYEQYF. The DNA of the CDR3 is TGTGCCATCAGCCAAAACTACGAGCAGTACTTC.

The CDR3 reads CASSSDRDRPQHF. The CDR3 DNA is TGTGCCAGCAGCTCGGACAGGGACCGGCCCCAGCATTTT. V gene TRBV5-4 combines with J gene TRBJ1-5; 8 bases are a match to TRBD1. Germline trimming cut 3 bases from V and 9 bases from J; bases unmatched to any gene: 5. This CDR3 region has 13 residues. The V gene's germline CDR1 is SGHNT and CDR2 YYREEE (reference sequence).

The rearrangement joins TRBV11-3 to TRBJ2-1; 10 bases line up with TRBD2. Germline V gene sequence: CDR1 SGHNT, CDR2 YENEEA. J was trimmed by 8 bases and V by 4 bases; bases with no gene match: 17. The CDR3 sequence is 18 residues long. CDR3 DNA: TGTGCCAGCAGCTCGGGGCAGTTCCCTAGCGGGAGTACTGATGAGCAGTTCTTC. Translation gives CASSSGQFPSGSTDEQFF.

The V call is TRBV5-6, the J call TRBJ2-2; 14 bases are a match to TRBD2. Trimming took 4 bases from V and 0 from J; bases not matched to a gene: 5. The CDR3 length is 18 residues. Germline assignment: CDR1 SGHDT and CDR2 YYEEEE. CDR3 bases: TGTGCCAGCAGCCCTGGACTAGCGGGGGGAACGAACACCGGGGAGCTGTTTTTT. Protein sequence: CASSPGLAGGTNTGELFF.

J is TRBJ1-2 and V is TRBV6-5; 8 nucleotides agree with TRBD1. CDR3 size: 14 residues. The ends lost 8 bases at V and 0 bases at J; junction bases unmatched: 5. Germline assignment: CDR1 MNHEY and CDR2 SVGAGI. CDR3 nucleotides: TGTGCCAGCCTCACGACAGGGGCTAACTATGGCTACACCTTC. This gives the protein CASLTTGANYGYTF.

The chain is built from TRBV6-5 and TRBJ1-1; TRBD1 matches 11 bases. This CDR3 contains 14 residues. The V gene's germline CDR1 is MNHEY and CDR2 SVGAGI. Germline trimming cut 5 bases from V and 5 bases from J; bases unmatched to any gene: 4. In DNA form, the CDR3 reads TGTGCCAGCAGTGGTGGACAGGGGGCGACTGAAGCTTTCTTT. Translated, it gives CASSGGQGATEAFF.

The gene calls are TRBV5-1 and TRBJ1-5; 9 bases match TRBD1. V dropped 0 bases and J dropped 5; count of bases not matched to a gene: 0. Per the germline V gene, CDR1 is SGHRS and CDR2 is YFSETQ. The CDR3 runs to 14 residues. The CDR3 loop reads CASSLGQGDQPQHF. CDR3 sequence (DNA): TGCGCCAGCAGCTTGGGACAGGGGGATCAGCCCCAGCATTTT. Full variable domain (missing parts from reference TRBV5-1 and TRBJ1-5): KAGVTQTPRYLIKTRGQQVTLSCSPISGHRSVSWYQQTPGQGLQFLFEYFSETQRNKGNFPGRFSGRQFSNSRSEMNVSTLELGDSALYLCASSLGQGDQPQHFGDGTRLSIL.

The V call is TRBV7-2, the J call TRBJ1-4, with TRBD1 identical over 8 bases. The CDR3 spans 14 residues. Trimming at V came to 5 bases and at J to 8 bases, leaving 7 bases not matched to a gene. The germline gives CDR1 SGHTA, CDR2 FQGNSA. CDR3 coding DNA: TGTGCCAGCAGCCCCTGGACAGGGAAGGAAAAACTGTTTTTT. This sequence encodes CASSPWTGKEKLFF.